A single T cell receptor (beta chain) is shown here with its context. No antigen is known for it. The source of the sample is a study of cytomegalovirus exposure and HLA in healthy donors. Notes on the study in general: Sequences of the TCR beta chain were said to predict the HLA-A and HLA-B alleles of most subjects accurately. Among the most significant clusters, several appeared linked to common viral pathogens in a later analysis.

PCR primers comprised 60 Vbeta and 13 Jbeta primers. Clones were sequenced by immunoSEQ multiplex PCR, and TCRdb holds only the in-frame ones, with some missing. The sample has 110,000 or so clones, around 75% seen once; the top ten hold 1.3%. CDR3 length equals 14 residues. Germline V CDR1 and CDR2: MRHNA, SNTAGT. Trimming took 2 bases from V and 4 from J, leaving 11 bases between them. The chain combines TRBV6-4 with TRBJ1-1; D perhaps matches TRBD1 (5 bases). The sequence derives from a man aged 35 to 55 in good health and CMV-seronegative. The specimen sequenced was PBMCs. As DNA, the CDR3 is TGTGCCAGCAGTGACCAGGGCCAGACCACTGAAGCTTTCTTT. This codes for CASSDQGQTTEAFF.